This TCR beta chain was documented in a study of response to subunit inactivated influenza vaccine. TCRdb re-called the RT-PCR reads through MiXCR, storing one row per CDR3 protein. This sample carries approximately 730,000 distinct CDR3 sequences, 11% to 15% of them seen once, and the ten largest clones take around 7%. The germline V and J ends were trimmed by 0 bases and 0 bases, with 9 bases remaining between them. Germline lookup yields CDR1 MNHEY and CDR2 SVGAGI. CDR3 length: 16 amino acids. The receptor comes from a man between 50 and 59 years old who received an inactivated influenza vaccine. The rearrangement joins TRBV6-5 to TRBJ2-4; D call uncertain. This material consisted of PBMCs from blood, taken approximately 15 days before vaccination. The CDR3 here is CASSYSGVLAKNIQYF. DNA for the CDR3: TGTGCCAGCAGTTACTCGGGCGTGTTAGCCAAAAACATTCAGTACTTC.